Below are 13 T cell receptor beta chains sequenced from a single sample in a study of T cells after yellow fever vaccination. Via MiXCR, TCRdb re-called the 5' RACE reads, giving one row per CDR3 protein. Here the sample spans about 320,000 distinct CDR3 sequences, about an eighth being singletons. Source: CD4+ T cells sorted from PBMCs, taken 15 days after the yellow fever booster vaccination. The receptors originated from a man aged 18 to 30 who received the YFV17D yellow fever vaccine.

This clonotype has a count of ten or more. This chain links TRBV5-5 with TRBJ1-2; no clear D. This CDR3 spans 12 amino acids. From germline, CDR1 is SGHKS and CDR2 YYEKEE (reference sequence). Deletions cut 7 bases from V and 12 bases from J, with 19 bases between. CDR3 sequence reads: CASGIFGGVDTF. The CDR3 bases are TGTGCCAGCGGGATATTCGGAGGTGTGGACACCTTC.

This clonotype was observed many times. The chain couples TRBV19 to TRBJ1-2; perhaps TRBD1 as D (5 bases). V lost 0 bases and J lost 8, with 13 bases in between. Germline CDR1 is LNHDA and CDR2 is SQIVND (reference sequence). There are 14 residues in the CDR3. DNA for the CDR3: TGTGCCAGTAGTATAGATCGCCGGGGCCCGGGCTACACCTTC. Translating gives CASSIDRRGPGYTF. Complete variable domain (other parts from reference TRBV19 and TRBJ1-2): DGGITQSPKYLFRKEGQNVTLSCEQNLNHDAMYWYRQDPGQGLRLIYYSQIVNDFQKGDIAEGYSVSREKKESFPLTVTSAQKNPTAFYLCASSIDRRGPGYTFGSGTRLTVV.

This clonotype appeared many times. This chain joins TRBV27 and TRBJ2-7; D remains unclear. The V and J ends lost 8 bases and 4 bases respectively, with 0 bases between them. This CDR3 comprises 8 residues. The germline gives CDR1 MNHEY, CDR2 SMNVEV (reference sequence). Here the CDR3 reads CASYEQYV. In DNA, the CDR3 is TGTGCCAGCTACGAGCAGTACGTC.

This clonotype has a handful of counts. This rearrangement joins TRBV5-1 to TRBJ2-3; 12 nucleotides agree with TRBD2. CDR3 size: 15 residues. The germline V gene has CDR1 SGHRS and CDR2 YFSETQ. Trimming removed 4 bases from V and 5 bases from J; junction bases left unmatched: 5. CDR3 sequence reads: CASSRGLAGIDTQYF. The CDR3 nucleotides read TGCGCCAGCAGCCGAGGACTAGCGGGGATAGATACGCAGTATTTT. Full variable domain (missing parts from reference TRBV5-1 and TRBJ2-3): KAGVTQTPRYLIKTRGQQVTLSCSPISGHRSVSWYQQTPGQGLQFLFEYFSETQRNKGNFPGRFSGRQFSNSRSEMNVSTLELGDSALYLCASSRGLAGIDTQYFGPGTRLTVL.

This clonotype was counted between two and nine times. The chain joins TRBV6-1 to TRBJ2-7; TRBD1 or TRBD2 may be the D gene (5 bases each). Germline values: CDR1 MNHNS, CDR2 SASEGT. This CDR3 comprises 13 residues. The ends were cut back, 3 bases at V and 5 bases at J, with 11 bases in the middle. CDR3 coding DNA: TGTGCCAGCAGTGAGATGGGGCGGGACGAGCAGTACGTC. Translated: CASSEMGRDEQYV.

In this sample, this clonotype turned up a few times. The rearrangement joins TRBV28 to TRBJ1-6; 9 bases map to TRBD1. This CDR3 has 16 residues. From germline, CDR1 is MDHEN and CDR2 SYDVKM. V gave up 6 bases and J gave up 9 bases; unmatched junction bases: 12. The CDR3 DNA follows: TGTGCCAGCAGGCTACTCTACAGGGGGCTTGGTTCACCCCTCCACTTT. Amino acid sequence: CASRLLYRGLGSPLHF.

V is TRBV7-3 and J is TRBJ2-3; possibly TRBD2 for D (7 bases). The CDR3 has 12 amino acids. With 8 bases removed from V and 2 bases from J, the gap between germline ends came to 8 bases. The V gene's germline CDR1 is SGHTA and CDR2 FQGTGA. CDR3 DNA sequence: TGTGCCAGCGGGGGGGCCACAGATACGCAGTATTTT. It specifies CASGGATDTQYF. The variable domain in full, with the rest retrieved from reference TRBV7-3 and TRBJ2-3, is GAGVSQTPSNKVTEKGKYVELRCDPISGHTALYWYRQSLGQGPEFLIYFQGTGAADDSGLPNDRFFAVRPEGSVSTLKIQRTERGDSAVYLCASGGATDTQYFGPGTRLTVL.

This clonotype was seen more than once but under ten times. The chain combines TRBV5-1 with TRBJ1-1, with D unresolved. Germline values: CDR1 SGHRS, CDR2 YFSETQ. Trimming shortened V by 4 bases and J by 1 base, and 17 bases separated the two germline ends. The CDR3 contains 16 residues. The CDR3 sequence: CASSVANLLPNTEAFF. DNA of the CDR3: TGCGCCAGCAGCGTAGCAAACCTACTGCCGAACACTGAAGCTTTCTTT.

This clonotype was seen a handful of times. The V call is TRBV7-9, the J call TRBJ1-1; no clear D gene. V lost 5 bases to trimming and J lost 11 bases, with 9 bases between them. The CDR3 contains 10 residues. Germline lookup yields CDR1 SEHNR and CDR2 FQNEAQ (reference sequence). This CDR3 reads CASSDPGAFF. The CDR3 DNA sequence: TGTGCCAGCAGCGACCCCGGCGCTTTCTTT.

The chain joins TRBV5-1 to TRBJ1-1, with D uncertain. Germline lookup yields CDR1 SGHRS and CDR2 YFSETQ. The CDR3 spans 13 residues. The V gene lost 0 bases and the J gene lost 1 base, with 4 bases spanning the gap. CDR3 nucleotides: TGCGCCAGCAGCTTGGTGTCGAACACTGAAGCTTTCTTT. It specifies CASSLVSNTEAFF.

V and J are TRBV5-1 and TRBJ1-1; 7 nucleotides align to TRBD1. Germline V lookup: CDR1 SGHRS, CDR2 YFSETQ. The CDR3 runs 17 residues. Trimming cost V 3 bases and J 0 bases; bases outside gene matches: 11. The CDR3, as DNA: TGCGCCAGCAGCTCATGGGACAGTTCTCTTATGAACACTGAAGCTTTCTTT. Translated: CASSSWDSSLMNTEAFF.

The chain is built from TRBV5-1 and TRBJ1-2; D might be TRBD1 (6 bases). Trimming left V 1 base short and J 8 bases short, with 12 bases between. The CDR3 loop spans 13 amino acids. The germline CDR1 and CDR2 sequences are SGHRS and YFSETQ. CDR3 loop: CASSLQGHGGYTF. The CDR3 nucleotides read TGCGCCAGCAGCTTGCAGGGGCATGGCGGCTACACCTTC.

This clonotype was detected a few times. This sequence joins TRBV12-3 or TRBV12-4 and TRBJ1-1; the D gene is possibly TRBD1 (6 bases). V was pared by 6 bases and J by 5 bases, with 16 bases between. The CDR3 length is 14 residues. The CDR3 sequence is CASSRTDRFTEAFF. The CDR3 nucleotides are TGTGCCAGCAGCCGGACAGACAGGTTTACTGAAGCTTTCTTT.